Shown below are 21 T cell receptor beta chains from a single sample sequenced in a study of shared clonotypes between healthy human individuals. The protocol was immunoSEQ multiplex PCR, while the TCRdb copy is restricted to in-frame clones and leaves out a portion. The repertoire consists of 800,000 to 1,200,000 clones, with 78% occurring once and the leading ten covering approximately 0.52%. Input material: memory CD4+ T cells from PBMCs. Specified subset: CD45RA-negative fraction. The source is a man between 18 and 29 years old in good health. Some clones in this sample may be carry-over from other donors' samples.

This clone was recorded only once. Written as DNA, the CDR3 is TGTGCCAGCAGCTTCTACAGGGTGGATTCACCCCTCCACTTT. This encodes CASSFYRVDSPLHF. V usage is TRBV5-6 and J usage is TRBJ1-6; D might be TRBD1 (6 bases). From germline, CDR1 is SGHDT and CDR2 YYEEEE. V dropped 2 bases and J dropped 8 bases, with 11 bases sitting between them. The CDR3 covers 14 residues.

V is TRBV5-1 and J is TRBJ2-5; 13 bases are shared with TRBD2. V was pared by 3 bases and J by 6 bases, with 8 bases of the junction left unmatched. The CDR3 loop spans 16 amino acids. Germline CDR1 SGHRS, CDR2 YFSETQ. Here the CDR3 DNA reads TGCGCCAGCAGCTCGTCCGGGACTAGCGGGAAACAGACCCAGTACTTC. Protein sequence: CASSSSGTSGKQTQYF.

The chain couples TRBV7-6 to TRBJ2-1; 10 bases map to TRBD2. The germline CDR1 and CDR2 sequences are SGHVS and FNYEAQ. The ends lost 1 base at V and 9 bases at J; junction bases unmatched: 6. CDR3 length: 15 amino acids. CDR3 region: CASSLGNLAGVEQFF. The CDR3 bases are TGTGCCAGCAGCTTAGGCAATCTAGCGGGAGTTGAGCAGTTCTTC.

The genes are TRBV4-2 and TRBJ1-6; perhaps TRBD1 as D (6 bases). The germline gives CDR1 LGHNA, CDR2 YNFKEQ. V was trimmed by 1 base and J by 10 bases, leaving 11 bases between them. CDR3 length: 14 residues. CDR3 DNA: TGTGCCAGCAGCCAAGGCCAGGGGCGGTCACCCCTCCACTTT. Translation gives CASSQGQGRSPLHF.

This chain joins TRBV7-9 and TRBJ2-5; the D is unclear. The V end lost 5 bases, the J end lost 5 bases, and 18 bases lay between the germline ends. The CDR3 covers 15 residues. CDR1 is SEHNR, CDR2 FQNEAQ, per germline (reference sequence). CDR3 protein: CASSQMAPRFETQYF. CDR3 nucleotides: TGTGCCAGCAGCCAGATGGCCCCCAGGTTTGAGACCCAGTACTTC.

The chain recombines TRBV11-2 with TRBJ2-1; perhaps TRBD1 as D (5 bases). This CDR3 contains 16 residues. Trimming left V 5 bases short and J 9 bases short, with 23 bases between. The germline gives CDR1 SGHAT, CDR2 FQNNGV. The CDR3 protein is CASSDRTGDDGVEQFF. The CDR3 nucleotides read TGTGCCAGCAGCGACAGAACTGGCGACGATGGAGTTGAGCAGTTCTTC.

The chain recombines TRBV28 with TRBJ1-2; 7 positions agree with TRBD1. The CDR3 has 17 residues. V shed 2 bases, J shed 1 base, and the junction held 10 bases outside the gene matches. Germline CDR1 reads MDHEN; CDR2 reads SYDVKM. This CDR3 is CASSLVIRGRVNYGYTF. In nucleotides, the CDR3 is TGTGCCAGCAGTTTAGTAATTAGGGGGCGGGTTAACTATGGCTACACCTTC.

The V and J genes are TRBV5-4 and TRBJ1-1; no clear D gene. Trimming left V 3 bases short and J 0 bases short, with 9 bases between. The V gene's germline CDR1 is SGHNT and CDR2 YYREEE (reference sequence). CDR3 length equals 14 residues. For the CDR3, the DNA is TGTGCCAGCAGCTCCCCGAATATGAACACTGAAGCTTTCTTT. As protein: CASSSPNMNTEAFF.

The chain is built from TRBV9 and TRBJ2-3; 9 bases map to TRBD2. The trim removed 4 bases at V and 4 bases at J, leaving 10 bases unmatched. The CDR3 is 16 residues long. Germline V gene lookup returns CDR1 SGDLS and CDR2 YYNGEE. As DNA, the CDR3 is TGTGCCAGCAGCAAAGGGGGTAGCGGGAGCTCAGATACGCAGTATTTT. It codes for CASSKGGSGSSDTQYF.

Concerning this clone: At one end the junction does not follow the germline gene, possibly because of a read error. Other DNA sequences in this sample translate to the same CDR3. The chain couples TRBV5-1 to TRBJ1-1; no clear D. There are 13 residues in the CDR3. In germline, CDR1 is SGHRS, CDR2 YFSETQ. The CDR3 spells CASSLVSPSEAFF. CDR3 coding DNA: TGCGCCAGTAGCTTGGTGTCTCCCAGTGAAGCTTTCTTT. Looking up the rest from reference TRBV5-1 and TRBJ1-1 gives the full variable domain: KAGVTQTPRYLIKTRGQQVTLSCSPISGHRSVSWYQQTPGQGLQFLFEYFSETQRNKGNFPGRFSGRQFSNSRSEMNVSTLELGDSALYLCASSLVSPSEAFFGQGTRLTVV.

The chain combines TRBV10-3 with TRBJ2-1, with 9 bases fitting TRBD1. The trim removed 2 bases at V and 3 bases at J, leaving 2 bases unmatched. CDR3 length: 15 amino acids. Per the germline V gene, CDR1 is ENHRY and CDR2 is SYGVKD. The CDR3 nucleotides read TGTGCCATCAGTGAGGGGACAGGGAGCTACAATGAGCAGTTCTTC. Its protein is CAISEGTGSYNEQFF.

The gene calls are TRBV25-1 and TRBJ1-3; 9 bases line up with TRBD1. The CDR3 has 17 residues. Losses at the gene ends were 1 base for V and 4 bases for J; bases not matched to a gene: 8. Germline V gives CDR1 MGHDK, CDR2 SYGVNS. CDR3 sequence reads: CASSELGTGPAGNTIYF. Here the CDR3 DNA reads TGTGCCAGCAGTGAATTGGGGACAGGGCCCGCCGGAAACACCATATATTTT.

This chain uses TRBV7-2 with TRBJ1-4; 11 bases agree with TRBD1. J gave up 6 bases and V 5 bases, and 2 bases lay outside the gene matches. The CDR3 totals 14 residues. In germline, CDR1 is SGHTA, CDR2 FQGNSA. CDR3 coding DNA: TGTGCCAGCAGCAGGGACAGGGGGGATGAAAAACTGTTTTTT. Residues: CASSRDRGDEKLFF. Combining the CDR3 with reference TRBV7-2 and TRBJ1-4 gives the whole variable domain GAGVSQSPSNKVTEKGKDVELRCDPISGHTALYWYRQSLGQGLEFLIYFQGNSAPDKSGLPSDRFSAERTGGSVSTLTIQRTQQEDSAVYLCASSRDRGDEKLFFGSGTQLSVL.

This clone was recorded once. The chain joins TRBV28 to TRBJ2-3; 7 nucleotides align to TRBD1. Germline CDR1 is MDHEN and CDR2 is SYDVKM. This CDR3 spans 17 amino acids. The junction had 15 bases not matched to a gene; V was cut back by 3 bases and J by 6 bases. The CDR3: CASSFSRQGRFSDTQYF. The DNA for the CDR3 is TGTGCCAGCAGTTTCTCGCGACAGGGCCGGTTTTCGGATACGCAGTATTTT.

In its sample, this clone was seen a few times. V gene TRBV6-1 combines with J gene TRBJ1-5; no firm D call. Trimming left V 0 bases short and J 3 bases short, with 12 bases between. CDR3 length: 16 amino acids. From germline, CDR1 is MNHNS and CDR2 SASEGT. The chain's CDR3 is CASSEALWGANQPQHF. DNA for the CDR3: TGTGCCAGCAGTGAAGCGCTATGGGGAGCCAATCAGCCCCAGCATTTT.

The rearrangement links TRBV5-1 to TRBJ2-5; a possible D gene is TRBD1 (5 bases). V lost 0 bases, J lost 5 bases, and 14 bases lay in between. From germline, CDR1 is SGHRS and CDR2 YFSETQ. The CDR3 spans 15 residues. CDR3 DNA: TGCGCCAGCAGCTTGGGGGGAAGGGGCCTGGAGACCCAGTACTTC. Amino acid sequence: CASSLGGRGLETQYF.

This chain links TRBV28 with TRBJ2-5; 7 nucleotides align to TRBD1. The trim removed 3 bases at V and 2 bases at J, leaving 6 bases unmatched. The CDR3 is 15 residues long. Looked up from germline, CDR1 is MDHEN and CDR2 is SYDVKM. The CDR3 is CASSFQTGLQETQYF. CDR3 DNA: TGTGCCAGCAGTTTCCAGACAGGGCTACAAGAGACCCAGTACTTC. Looking up the rest from reference TRBV28 and TRBJ2-5 gives the full variable domain: DVKVTQSSRYLVKRTGEKVFLECVQDMDHENMFWYRQDPGLGLRLIYFSYDVKMKEKGDIPEGYSVSREKKERFSLILESASTNQTSMYLCASSFQTGLQETQYFGPGTRLLVL.

The chain recombines TRBV9 with TRBJ2-1; D is perhaps TRBD1 (6 bases). Trimming stripped 3 bases from V and 7 bases from J, with 17 bases between. This CDR3 is 15 amino acids long. The germline gives CDR1 SGDLS, CDR2 YYNGEE. As DNA, the CDR3 is TGTGCCAGCAGCGCAAATCCACAGGGTATGAATGAGCAGTTCTTC. Its protein product is CASSANPQGMNEQFF.

The V and J genes are TRBV28 and TRBJ2-7; 11 positions match TRBD2. With 7 bases clipped from V and 2 bases from J, the junction kept 7 bases outside the gene matches. This CDR3 is 15 amino acids long. Germline V gene lookup returns CDR1 MDHEN and CDR2 SYDVKM. The CDR3 DNA sequence: TGTGCCAGCAACCTCCTAGCGGGAGGTCCCTACGAGCAGTACTTC. Protein sequence: CASNLLAGGPYEQYF.

The chain links TRBV27 to TRBJ2-7; TRBD2 is a possible D gene (6 bases). The CDR3 extends over 16 amino acids. Germline V gives CDR1 MNHEY, CDR2 SMNVEV (reference sequence). Trimming cost V 4 bases and J 0 bases, with 16 bases left between them. This chain's CDR3 is CASSSPAAGGSYEQYF. CDR3 nucleotides: TGTGCCAGCAGTTCACCAGCGGCCGGGGGCTCCTACGAGCAGTACTTC.

V gene TRBV12-5 combines with J gene TRBJ1-1; TRBD1 agrees at 9 bases. The CDR3 covers 14 residues. CDR1 and CDR2 from the germline V gene are LGHNT and FRNRAP. Losses at the gene ends were 3 bases for V and 5 bases for J; bases not matched to a gene: 4. CDR3 sequence: CASGLGTGFTEAFF. The CDR3 nucleotides read TGTGCTAGTGGTTTAGGGACAGGGTTTACTGAAGCTTTCTTT. The full variable domain, in which reference TRBV12-5 and TRBJ1-1 provide the parts outside the CDR3, is DARVTQTPRHKVTEMGQEVTMRCQPILGHNTVFWYRQTMMQGLELLAYFRNRAPLDDSGMPKDRFSAEMPDATLATLKIQPSEPRDSAVYFCASGLGTGFTEAFFGQGTRLTVV.